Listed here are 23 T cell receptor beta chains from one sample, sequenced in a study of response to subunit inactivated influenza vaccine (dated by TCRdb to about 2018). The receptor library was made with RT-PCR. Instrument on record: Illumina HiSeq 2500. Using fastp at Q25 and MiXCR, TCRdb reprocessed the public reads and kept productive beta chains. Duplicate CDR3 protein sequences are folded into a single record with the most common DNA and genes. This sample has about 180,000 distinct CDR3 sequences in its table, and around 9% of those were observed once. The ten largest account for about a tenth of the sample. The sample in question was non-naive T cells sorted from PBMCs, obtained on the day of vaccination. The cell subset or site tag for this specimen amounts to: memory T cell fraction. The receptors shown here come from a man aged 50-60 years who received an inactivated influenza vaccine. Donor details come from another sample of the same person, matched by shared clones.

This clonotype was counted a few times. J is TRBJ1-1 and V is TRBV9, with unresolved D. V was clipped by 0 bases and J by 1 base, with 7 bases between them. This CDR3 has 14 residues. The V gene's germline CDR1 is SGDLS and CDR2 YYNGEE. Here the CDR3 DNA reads TGTGCCAGCAGCGTAGAGGCGCAGAACACTGAAGCTTTCTTT. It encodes CASSVEAQNTEAFF. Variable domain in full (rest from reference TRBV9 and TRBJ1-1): DSGVTQTPKHLITATGQRVTLRCSPRSGDLSVYWYQQSLDQGLQFLIQYYNGEERAKGNILERFSAQQFPDLHSELNLSSLELGDSALYFCASSVEAQNTEAFFGQGTRLTVV.

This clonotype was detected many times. CDR3 nucleotides: TGTGCCAGCAGCCAAGACCAGCTTCGGCCCAATGAGCAGTTCTTC. It encodes CASSQDQLRPNEQFF. The chain carries TRBV4-2 and TRBJ2-1; D remains ambiguous. V dropped 0 bases and J dropped 6 bases, with 12 bases sitting between them. Germline V gene lookup returns CDR1 LGHNA and CDR2 YNFKEQ. The CDR3 contains 15 residues.

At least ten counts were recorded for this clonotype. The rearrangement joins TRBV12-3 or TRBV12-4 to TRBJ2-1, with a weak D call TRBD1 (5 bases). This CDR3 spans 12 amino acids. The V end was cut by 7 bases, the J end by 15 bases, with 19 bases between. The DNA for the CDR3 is TGTGCCAGCACTATAAAGGGGCGGCAGGCGTTCTTC. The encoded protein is CASTIKGRQAFF.

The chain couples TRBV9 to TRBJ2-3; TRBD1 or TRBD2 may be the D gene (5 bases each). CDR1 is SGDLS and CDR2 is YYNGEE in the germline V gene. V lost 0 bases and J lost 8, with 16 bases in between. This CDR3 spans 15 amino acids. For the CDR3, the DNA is TGTGCCAGCAGCGTAGTGGCCGGGACGTGGGGTACGCAGTATTTT. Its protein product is CASSVVAGTWGTQYF.

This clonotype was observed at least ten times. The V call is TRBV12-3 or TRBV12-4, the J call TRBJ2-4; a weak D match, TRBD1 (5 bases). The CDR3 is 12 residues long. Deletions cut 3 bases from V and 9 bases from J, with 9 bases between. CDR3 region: CASSFTGSIQYF. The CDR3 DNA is TGTGCCAGCAGTTTTACAGGATCCATTCAGTACTTC.

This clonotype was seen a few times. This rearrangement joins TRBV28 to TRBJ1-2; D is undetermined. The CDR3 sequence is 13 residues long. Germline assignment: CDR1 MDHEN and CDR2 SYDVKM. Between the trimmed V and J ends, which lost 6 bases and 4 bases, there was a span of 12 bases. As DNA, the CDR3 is TGTGCCAGCAGCCCCACTCCCAGCTATGGCTACACCTTC. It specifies CASSPTPSYGYTF.

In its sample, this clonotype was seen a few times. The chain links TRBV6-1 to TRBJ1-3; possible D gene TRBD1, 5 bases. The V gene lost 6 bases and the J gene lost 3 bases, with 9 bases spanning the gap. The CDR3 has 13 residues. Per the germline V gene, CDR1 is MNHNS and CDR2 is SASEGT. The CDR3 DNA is TGTGCCAGCAGGATGGGGGGTGGAAACACCATATATTTT. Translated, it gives CASRMGGGNTIYF.

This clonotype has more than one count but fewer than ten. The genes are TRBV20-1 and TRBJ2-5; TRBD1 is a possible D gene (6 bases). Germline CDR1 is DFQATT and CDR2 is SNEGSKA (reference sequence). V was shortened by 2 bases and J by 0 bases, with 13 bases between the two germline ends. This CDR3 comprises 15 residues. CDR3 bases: TGCAGTGCTAGACGCAGCGGACAGTACCAAGAGACCCAGTACTTC. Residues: CSARRSGQYQETQYF.

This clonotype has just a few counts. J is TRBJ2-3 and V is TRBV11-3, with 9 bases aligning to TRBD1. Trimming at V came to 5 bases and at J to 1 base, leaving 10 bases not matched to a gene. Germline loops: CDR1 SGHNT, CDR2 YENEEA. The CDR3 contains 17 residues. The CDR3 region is CASSPGQGRLGTDTQYF. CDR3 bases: TGTGCCAGCAGCCCCGGACAGGGGCGTTTGGGCACAGATACGCAGTATTTT.

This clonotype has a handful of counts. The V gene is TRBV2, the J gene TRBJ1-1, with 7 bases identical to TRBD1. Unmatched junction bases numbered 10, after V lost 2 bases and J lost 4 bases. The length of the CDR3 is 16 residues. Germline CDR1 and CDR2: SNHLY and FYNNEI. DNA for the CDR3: TGTGCCAGCAGTGAATCAGGACAGGCGTTAAGCACTGAAGCTTTCTTT. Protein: CASSESGQALSTEAFF.

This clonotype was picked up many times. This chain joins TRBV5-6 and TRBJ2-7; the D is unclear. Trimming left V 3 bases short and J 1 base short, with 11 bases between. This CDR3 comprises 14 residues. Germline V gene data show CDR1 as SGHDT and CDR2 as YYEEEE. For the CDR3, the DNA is TGTGCCAGCAGCTCCGGTCTGGGTTCCTACGAGCAGTACTTC. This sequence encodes CASSSGLGSYEQYF.

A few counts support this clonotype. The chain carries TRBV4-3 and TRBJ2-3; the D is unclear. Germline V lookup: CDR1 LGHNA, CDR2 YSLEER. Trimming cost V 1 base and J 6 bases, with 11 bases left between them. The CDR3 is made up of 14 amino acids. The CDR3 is CASSQGLGPDTQYF. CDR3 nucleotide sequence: TGCGCCAGCAGCCAAGGTTTGGGTCCGGATACGCAGTATTTT.

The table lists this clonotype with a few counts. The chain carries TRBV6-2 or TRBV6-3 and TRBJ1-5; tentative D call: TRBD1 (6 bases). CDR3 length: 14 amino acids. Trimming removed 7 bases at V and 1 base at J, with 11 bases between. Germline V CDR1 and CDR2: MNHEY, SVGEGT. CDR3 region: CASTEQGSNQPQHF. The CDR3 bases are TGTGCCAGCACAGAACAGGGAAGCAATCAGCCCCAGCATTTT.

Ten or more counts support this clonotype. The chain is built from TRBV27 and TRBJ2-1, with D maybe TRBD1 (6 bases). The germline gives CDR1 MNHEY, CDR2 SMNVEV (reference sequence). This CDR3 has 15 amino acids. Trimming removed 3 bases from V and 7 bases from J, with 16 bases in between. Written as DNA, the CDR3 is TGTGCCAGCAGTTTGGGGGCAGGGGATACGAATGAGCAGTTCTTC. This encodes CASSLGAGDTNEQFF.

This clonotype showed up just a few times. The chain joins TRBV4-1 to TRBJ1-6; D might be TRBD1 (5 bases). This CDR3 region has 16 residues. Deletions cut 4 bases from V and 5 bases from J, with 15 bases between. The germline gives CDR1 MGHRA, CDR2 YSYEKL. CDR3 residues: CASSRQPGADNSPLHF. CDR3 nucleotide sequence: TGCGCCAGCAGCCGCCAGCCCGGGGCAGATAATTCACCCCTCCACTTT.

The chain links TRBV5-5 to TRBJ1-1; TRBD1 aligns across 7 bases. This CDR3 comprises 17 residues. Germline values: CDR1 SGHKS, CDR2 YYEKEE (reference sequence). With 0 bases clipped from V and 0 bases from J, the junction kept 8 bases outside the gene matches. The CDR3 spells CASSLEGRGSMNTEAFF. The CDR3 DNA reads TGTGCCAGCAGCTTGGAGGGCAGGGGGTCCATGAACACTGAAGCTTTCTTT.

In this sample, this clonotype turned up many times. The chain's CDR3 is CASSSSGGSGYTF. DNA of the CDR3: TGTGCCAGCAGTTCCTCAGGGGGATCTGGCTACACCTTC. This chain joins TRBV12-3 or TRBV12-4 and TRBJ1-2, with 7 bases lining up with TRBD1. J lost 7 bases, V lost 4 bases, and 6 bases had no gene match. The CDR3 consists of 13 residues.

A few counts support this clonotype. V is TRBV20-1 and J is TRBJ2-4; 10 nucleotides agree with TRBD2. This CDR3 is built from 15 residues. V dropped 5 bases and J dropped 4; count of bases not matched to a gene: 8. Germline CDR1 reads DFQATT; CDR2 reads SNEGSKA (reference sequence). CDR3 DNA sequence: TGCAGTGCTCCCACAGCGGGGGGGCCGAAAAACATTCAGTACTTC. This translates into CSAPTAGGPKNIQYF.

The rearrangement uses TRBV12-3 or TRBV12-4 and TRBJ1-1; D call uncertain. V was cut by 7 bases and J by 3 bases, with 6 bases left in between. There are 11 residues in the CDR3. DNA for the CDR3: TGTGCCAGCACGAGGGACACTGAAGCTTTCTTT. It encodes CASTRDTEAFF.

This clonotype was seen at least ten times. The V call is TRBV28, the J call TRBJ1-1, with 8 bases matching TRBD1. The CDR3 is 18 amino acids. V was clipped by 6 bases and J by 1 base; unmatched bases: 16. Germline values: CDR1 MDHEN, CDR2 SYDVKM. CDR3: CASSVDRVLDLENTEAFF. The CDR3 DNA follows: TGTGCCAGCAGCGTGGACAGGGTCTTAGACCTCGAGAACACTGAAGCTTTCTTT.

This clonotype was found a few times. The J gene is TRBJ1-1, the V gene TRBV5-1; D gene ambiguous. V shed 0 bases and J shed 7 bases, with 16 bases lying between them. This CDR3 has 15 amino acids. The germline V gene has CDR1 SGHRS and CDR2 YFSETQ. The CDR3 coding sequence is TGCGCCAGCAGCTTGGAAGACAATACCGGGGATGAAGCTTTCTTT. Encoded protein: CASSLEDNTGDEAFF.

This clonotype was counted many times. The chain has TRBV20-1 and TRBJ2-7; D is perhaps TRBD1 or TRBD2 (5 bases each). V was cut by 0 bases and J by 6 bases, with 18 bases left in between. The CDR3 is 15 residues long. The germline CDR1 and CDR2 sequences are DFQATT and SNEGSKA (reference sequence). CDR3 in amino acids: CSARDGTTGGVEQYF. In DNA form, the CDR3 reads TGCAGTGCTAGAGACGGGACCACCGGTGGGGTCGAGCAGTACTTC.

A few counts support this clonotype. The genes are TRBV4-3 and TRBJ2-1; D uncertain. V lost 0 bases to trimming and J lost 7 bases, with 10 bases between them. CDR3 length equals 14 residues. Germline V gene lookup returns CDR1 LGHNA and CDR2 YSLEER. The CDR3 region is CASSQDSRVNEQFF. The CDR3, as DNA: TGCGCCAGCAGCCAAGACTCCCGCGTGAATGAGCAGTTCTTC.